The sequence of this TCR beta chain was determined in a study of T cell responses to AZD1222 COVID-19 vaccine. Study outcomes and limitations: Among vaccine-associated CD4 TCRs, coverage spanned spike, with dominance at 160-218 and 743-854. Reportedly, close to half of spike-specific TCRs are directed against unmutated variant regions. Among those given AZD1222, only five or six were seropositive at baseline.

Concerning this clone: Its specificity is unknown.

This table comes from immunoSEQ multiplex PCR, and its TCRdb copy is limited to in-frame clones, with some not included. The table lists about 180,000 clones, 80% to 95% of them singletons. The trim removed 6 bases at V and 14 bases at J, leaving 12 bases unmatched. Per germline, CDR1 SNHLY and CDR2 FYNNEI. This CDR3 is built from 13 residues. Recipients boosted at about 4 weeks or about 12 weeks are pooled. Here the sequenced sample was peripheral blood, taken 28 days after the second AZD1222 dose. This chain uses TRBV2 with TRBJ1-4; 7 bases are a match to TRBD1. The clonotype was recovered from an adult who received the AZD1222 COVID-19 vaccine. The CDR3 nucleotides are TGTGCCAGCAGCACCGACAGGGCGATGCGTCTGTTTTTT. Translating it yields CASSTDRAMRLFF.